These T cell receptor beta chains were read from a single sample in a study of CXCR3-negative and CXCR3-positive naive CD8 T cells. Using the 5' RACE reads, TCRdb records one entry per CDR3 protein without DNA. The repertoire table contains under 75,000 distinct CDR3 sequences. Sequencing input: naive CXCR3+ CD8+ T cells from blood. The source of these receptors is a human donor in good health. Some clones in this sample may be carry-over from other donors' samples. Both conserved end residues are part of each CDR3.

CDR3: CASSPRTGETQYF; V: TRBV14; J: TRBJ2-5
CDR3: CASSYTEGTDTQYF; V: TRBV6-5; J: TRBJ2-3
CDR3: CASTLEGFGEQYF; V: TRBV5-1; J: TRBJ2-7
CDR3: CASSSGGPGNIQYF; V: TRBV25-1; J: TRBJ2-4
CDR3: CASSPATGRPYEQYF; V: TRBV18; J: TRBJ2-7
CDR3: CACSPKLGPDISTDTQYF; V: TRBV3-1; J: TRBJ2-3
CDR3: CASGADQETQYF; V: TRBV7-9; J: TRBJ2-5
CDR3: CSATGTGYNEQFF; V: TRBV20-1; J: TRBJ2-1
CDR3: CASSQVVGPGTEAFF; V: TRBV3-1; J: TRBJ1-1
CDR3: CASSDSGGAYNEQFF; V: TRBV6-4; J: TRBJ2-1
CDR3: CASSEGSSGNTIYF; V: TRBV2; J: TRBJ1-3
CDR3: CASTGGGLTYEQYF; V: TRBV6-2/TRBV6-3; J: TRBJ2-7
CDR3: CATSIPGLRPYEQYF; V: TRBV15; J: TRBJ2-7
CDR3: CSVDRWNGQFF; V: TRBV29-1; J: TRBJ2-1
CDR3: CSATAKGGAEFEQFF; V: TRBV20-1; J: TRBJ2-1
CDR3: CASSPSRLQETQYF; V: TRBV18; J: TRBJ2-5
CDR3: CASSDVAGYTDTQYF; V: TRBV6-4; J: TRBJ2-3